The 2 T cell receptor beta chains given below trace back to one sample, sequenced in a study of shared clonotypes between healthy human individuals. The repertoire was sequenced with immunoSEQ multiplex PCR; TCRdb's copy has only in-frame clones and lacks some. This sample has about 2.4 million clones; 90% to 95% occur once, and the top ten carry about 0.13%. Sequencing was performed on naive CD4+ T cells sorted from blood. Subset: CD45RA+ positively selected. The receptor source for this set is a man aged 18 to 35 in good health.

The chain uses TRBV6-4 and TRBJ2-7; unclear D gene. The CDR3 consists of 11 residues. CDR1 is MRHNA and CDR2 is SNTAGT in the germline V gene. The V end was cut by 9 bases, the J end by 1 base, with 7 bases between. The CDR3 DNA reads as TGTGCCAGTCCGCTATCCTACGAGCAGTACTTC. Its translation: CASPLSYEQYF.

The rearrangement joins TRBV5-1 to TRBJ2-7, with unresolved D. V lost 1 base and J 4 bases, leaving 15 bases between the germline ends. CDR1 is SGHRS and CDR2 is YFSETQ in the germline V gene. The CDR3 sequence is 15 residues long. The CDR3 DNA sequence: TGCGCCAGCAGCTTGAACAGAGAGACGACGTACGAGCAGTACTTC. Its translation: CASSLNRETTYEQYF.